The text below deals with one T cell receptor (beta chain). Antigen: not known. Germline loops: CDR1 SNHLY, CDR2 FYNNEI. The CDR3 sequence is 14 residues long. V was clipped by 5 bases and J by 7 bases, with 17 bases between them. TCRdb's copy holds only in-frame clones and misses some; the assay was immunoSEQ multiplex PCR. The table lists 15,000 to 20,000 clones, more than 85% of them singletons. The entry originates in a study of T cells in localized non-small cell lung cancer. Study findings and constraints: Density of T cells in blood, when higher, went with longer overall survival. Sequencing was restricted to one tumor region; therefore, heterogeneity remains possible. Exceeding tumor, uninvolved adjacent lung had the highest T cell clonality. Adjacent lung was found to contain a median about 55 of the top 100 tumor clones.

This specimen was peripheral blood, taken before any cancer treatment. This sequence joins TRBV2 and TRBJ2-5, with D tentatively TRBD1 or TRBD2 (5 bases each). The sequence was collected from a male donor aged 60 or older with stage II squamous cell lung carcinoma. The CDR3 DNA reads TGTGCCAGCAGTCCCCGTTCCTCGAGGGGGACCCAGTACTTC. Amino acid sequence: CASSPRSSRGTQYF.